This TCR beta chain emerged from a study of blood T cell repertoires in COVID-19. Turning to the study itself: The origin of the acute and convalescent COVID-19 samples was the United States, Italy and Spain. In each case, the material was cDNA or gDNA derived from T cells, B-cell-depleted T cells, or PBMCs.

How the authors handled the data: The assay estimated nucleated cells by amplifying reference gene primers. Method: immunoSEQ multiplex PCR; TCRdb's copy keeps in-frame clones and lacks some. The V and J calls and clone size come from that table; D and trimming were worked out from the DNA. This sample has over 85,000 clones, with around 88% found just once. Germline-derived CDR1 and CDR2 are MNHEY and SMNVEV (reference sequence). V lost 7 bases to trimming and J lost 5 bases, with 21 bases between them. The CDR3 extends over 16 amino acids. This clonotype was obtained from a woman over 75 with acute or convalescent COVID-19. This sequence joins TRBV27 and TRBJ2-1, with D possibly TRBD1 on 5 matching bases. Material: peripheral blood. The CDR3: CASTSNGAQIDNEQFF. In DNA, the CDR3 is TGTGCCAGCACCTCAAATGGGGCCCAAATAGACAATGAGCAGTTCTTC.